A single sample gave rise to the 20 T cell receptor beta chains below, sequenced in a study of T cell responses to AZD1222 COVID-19 vaccine. Assay: immunoSEQ multiplex PCR; the TCRdb copy retains only in-frame clones and omits some. The table shows 95,000 to 100,000 clones, with nearly 90% occurring only once. The sequencing used peripheral blood, collected on day 0 of AZD1222 vaccination. The receptors shown here come from an adult in good health.

This sequence joins TRBV2 and TRBJ2-5; D gene unclear. Germline V gives CDR1 SNHLY, CDR2 FYNNEI. V lost 1 base and J 7 bases, leaving 10 bases between the germline ends. CDR3 size: 13 residues. The CDR3, as DNA: TGTGCCAGCAGTGAAGACCTGATGGGGACCCAGTACTTC. Protein: CASSEDLMGTQYF. The entire variable domain, with the rest obtained from reference TRBV2 and TRBJ2-5, is as follows: EPEVTQTPSHQVTQMGQEVILRCVPISNHLYFYWYRQILGQKVEFLVSFYNNEISEKSEIFDDQFSVERPDGSNFTLKIRSTKLEDSAMYFCASSEDLMGTQYFGPGTRLLVL.

This rearrangement joins TRBV20-1 to TRBJ1-3, with D uncertain. Deletions cut 1 base from V and 6 bases from J, with 4 bases between. The CDR3 consists of 11 residues. Germline V gene data show CDR1 as DFQATT and CDR2 as SNEGSKA (reference sequence). CDR3 in amino acids: CSARGANTIYF. In DNA form, the CDR3 reads TGCAGTGCTAGAGGGGCAAACACCATATATTTT.

This clone was counted once. This chain links TRBV5-1 with TRBJ2-1; 11 nucleotides line up with TRBD1. CDR3 length: 19 residues. Germline-derived CDR1 and CDR2 are SGHRS and YFSETQ. V lost 3 bases and J lost 2; bases outside the gene matches: 13. The CDR3 reads CASSYDVGQGAGAYNEQFF. The CDR3 DNA reads TGCGCCAGCAGCTACGACGTCGGACAGGGGGCGGGAGCCTACAATGAGCAGTTCTTC.

The chain couples TRBV9 to TRBJ1-1; the D gene is possibly TRBD1 (6 bases). Germline V CDR1 and CDR2: SGDLS, YYNGEE. The CDR3 runs 15 residues. The V gene lost 3 bases and the J gene lost 0 bases, with 12 bases spanning the gap. The CDR3 here is CASSASGHLNTEAFF. CDR3 sequence (DNA): TGTGCCAGCAGCGCATCGGGACACTTGAACACTGAAGCTTTCTTT.

The rearrangement links TRBV28 to TRBJ1-6; weak D call: TRBD1 (6 bases). The CDR3 contains 12 residues. The V and J ends lost 10 bases and 4 bases respectively, with 8 bases between them. In germline, CDR1 is MDHEN, CDR2 SYDVKM. The CDR3 region is CATGQYNSPLHF. The CDR3, as DNA: TGTGCCACCGGACAGTATAATTCACCCCTCCACTTT.

The V and J genes are TRBV30 and TRBJ2-2; 12 bases map to TRBD2. CDR1 GTSNPN and CDR2 SVGIG come from the germline V gene (reference sequence). This CDR3 contains 17 residues. V lost 3 bases and J lost 1; bases outside the gene matches: 6. The CDR3 spells CAWSLTSGGLNTGELFF. The CDR3 region has the DNA TGTGCCTGGAGCCTGACTAGCGGGGGCCTGAACACCGGGGAGCTGTTTTTT.

The CDR3 DNA follows: TGTGCCAGTGCCCACGCCGGGACAGGGGCCGCCGGGCAGTACTTC. Its protein is CASAHAGTGAAGQYF. This chain joins TRBV19 and TRBJ2-7, with TRBD1 identical over 10 bases. Germline V gene lookup returns CDR1 LNHDA and CDR2 SQIVND (reference sequence). The CDR3 loop spans 15 amino acids. The V and J ends lost 8 bases and 9 bases, in that order; junction bases with no gene match: 16.

V is TRBV19 and J is TRBJ2-2; TRBD2 matches at 9 bases. Trimming at V came to 3 bases and at J to 4 bases, leaving 9 bases not matched to a gene. The CDR3 is made up of 17 amino acids. Germline CDR1 reads LNHDA; CDR2 reads SQIVND (reference sequence). This CDR3 is CASSMWRGGRGTGELFF. The CDR3, as DNA: TGTGCCAGTAGTATGTGGCGGGGGGGTCGAGGCACCGGGGAGCTGTTTTTT.

This chain joins TRBV6-6 and TRBJ2-6; unclear D gene. Deletions cut 5 bases from V and 0 bases from J, with 5 bases between. Germline V CDR1 and CDR2: MNHNY, SVGAGI (reference sequence). The CDR3 has 14 amino acids. CDR3 residues: CASSKGSGANVLTF. The DNA of the CDR3 is TGTGCCAGCAGTAAGGGCTCTGGGGCCAACGTCCTGACTTTC.

The V call is TRBV11-2, the J call TRBJ2-1, with unresolved D. Germline V CDR1 and CDR2: SGHAT, FQNNGV. Trimming stripped 3 bases from V and 4 bases from J, with 7 bases between. CDR3 length equals 13 residues. The CDR3: CASSFGGYNEQFF. For the CDR3, the DNA is TGTGCCAGCAGCTTCGGCGGATACAATGAGCAGTTCTTC. Full variable domain (missing parts from reference TRBV11-2 and TRBJ2-1): EAGVAQSPRYKIIEKRQSVAFWCNPISGHATLYWYQQILGQGPKLLIQFQNNGVVDDSQLPKDRFSAERLKGVDSTLKIQPAKLEDSAVYLCASSFGGYNEQFFGPGTRLTVL.

The chain links TRBV2 to TRBJ1-3; D is uncertain. CDR1 and CDR2 from the germline V gene are SNHLY and FYNNEI. V lost 6 bases and J 1 base, leaving 10 bases between the germline ends. The CDR3 runs to 14 residues. In DNA, the CDR3 is TGTGCCAGCAGCGGGTTCGAATCTGGAAACACCATATATTTT. Translated: CASSGFESGNTIYF.

This chain links TRBV18 with TRBJ1-5, with D possibly matching TRBD1 (6 bases). Germline assignment: CDR1 KGHSH and CDR2 LQKENI. V was pared by 4 bases and J by 3 bases, with 13 bases between. CDR3 size: 15 residues. The CDR3 sequence: CASSRTTGNNQPQHF. DNA of the CDR3: TGTGCCAGCTCACGGACCACAGGGAACAATCAGCCCCAGCATTTT.

This chain joins TRBV4-2 and TRBJ2-7, with 10 bases lining up with TRBD2. This CDR3 comprises 14 residues. V lost 1 base, J lost 6 bases, and 3 bases stayed unmatched. CDR1 LGHNA and CDR2 YNFKEQ come from the germline V gene. The CDR3, as DNA: TGTGCCAGCAGCCAAGTTTCTAGCGGGAGCGAGCAGTACTTC. Amino acid sequence: CASSQVSSGSEQYF.

This sequence joins TRBV7-2 and TRBJ2-5; tentatively, D is TRBD2 (5 bases). Germline-derived CDR1 and CDR2 are SGHTA and FQGNSA. Deletions cut 1 base from V and 7 bases from J, with 10 bases between. The CDR3 is 13 amino acids. DNA for the CDR3: TGTGCCAGCAGCTTAGGACGGGATGCGACCCAGTACTTC. This codes for CASSLGRDATQYF.

There are a few counts of this clone. This chain joins TRBV24-1 and TRBJ1-5, with D unclear. Germline CDR1 and CDR2: KGHDR and SFDVKD. Trimming removed 4 bases from V and 9 bases from J, with 18 bases in between. The CDR3 is 15 residues long. CDR3: CATSEYDISVGPQHF. The CDR3 region has the DNA TGTGCCACCAGTGAGTACGATATTTCTGTCGGGCCCCAGCATTTT.

This chain connects TRBV10-2 to TRBJ2-2; 12 nucleotides line up with TRBD1. Unmatched junction bases numbered 14, after V lost 2 bases and J lost 4 bases. The CDR3 covers 20 residues. Germline CDR1 reads WSHSY; CDR2 reads SAAADI. CDR3 DNA: TGCGCCAGCAGTGAGAATACCCCGGGACAGGGGGCCTTACGCACCGGGGAGCTGTTTTTT. It translates to CASSENTPGQGALRTGELFF.

This chain joins TRBV6-6 and TRBJ1-5, with 7 nucleotides matching TRBD1. V lost 4 bases to trimming and J lost 7 bases; unmatched junction nucleotides: 7. Looked up from germline, CDR1 is MNHNY and CDR2 is SVGAGI (reference sequence). The CDR3 spans 14 residues. CDR3 sequence: CASSSGGYKQPQHF. Here the CDR3 DNA reads TGTGCCAGCAGTTCAGGGGGTTACAAGCAGCCCCAGCATTTT.

The V call is TRBV12-3 or TRBV12-4, the J call TRBJ1-2; tentative D call: TRBD1 (6 bases). The CDR3 has 12 amino acids. V was trimmed by 6 bases and J by 8 bases, leaving 13 bases between them. The CDR3 region has the DNA TGTGCCAGCAGGGACAGTACGGCAGGCTACACCTTC. Translated: CASRDSTAGYTF.

CDR3 sequence: CASSLKPPALADGNNSPLHF. DNA of the CDR3: TGCGCCAGCAGCTTGAAGCCCCCCGCACTTGCTGACGGGAATAATTCACCCCTCCACTTT. The genes are TRBV5-1 and TRBJ1-6; D is ambiguous. The length of the CDR3 is 20 residues. CDR1 and CDR2 from the germline V gene are SGHRS and YFSETQ. The V end lost 1 base, the J end lost 5 bases, and 25 bases lay between the germline ends. Together with reference TRBV5-1 and TRBJ1-6, the CDR3 gives the full variable domain: KAGVTQTPRYLIKTRGQQVTLSCSPISGHRSVSWYQQTPGQGLQFLFEYFSETQRNKGNFPGRFSGRQFSNSRSEMNVSTLELGDSALYLCASSLKPPALADGNNSPLHFGNGTRLTVT.

The rearrangement joins TRBV19 to TRBJ2-3, with TRBD2 matching 10 bases. The CDR3 loop spans 14 amino acids. J lost 3 bases, V lost 5 bases, and 2 bases had no gene match. The germline V gene has CDR1 LNHDA and CDR2 SQIVND (reference sequence). The CDR3 loop reads CASSGLAVTDTQYF. CDR3 nucleotides: TGTGCCAGTAGTGGACTAGCGGTAACAGATACGCAGTATTTT. Full variable domain (remainder filled in from reference TRBV19 and TRBJ2-3): DGGITQSPKYLFRKEGQNVTLSCEQNLNHDAMYWYRQDPGQGLRLIYYSQIVNDFQKGDIAEGYSVSREKKESFPLTVTSAQKNPTAFYLCASSGLAVTDTQYFGPGTRLTVL.